This entry lists 17 T cell receptor beta chains sequenced from one sample in a study of T cell clones after liver transplantation. Clones were read by immunoSEQ multiplex PCR, and TCRdb kept only the in-frame ones, dropping some. The sample shows some 80,000 clones, around 84% of them seen only once. Specimen: CD4+ T cells from blood, collected 48 to 50 months after liver transplant. Every receptor here comes from a human patient who received a liver transplant. These T cells may partly come from the graft donor.

In DNA, the CDR3 is TGTGCCAGCAGCTCAGACTCAGGACGAGAGACCCAGTACTTC. Translating gives CASSSDSGRETQYF. The chain joins TRBV5-6 to TRBJ2-5; D is ambiguous. Trimming shortened V by 3 bases and J by 4 bases, and 13 bases separated the two germline ends. The length of the CDR3 is 14 residues. From germline, CDR1 is SGHDT and CDR2 YYEEEE.

V is TRBV7-2 and J is TRBJ2-7; D not resolved. This CDR3 contains 12 residues. V lost 5 bases to trimming and J lost 3 bases, with 8 bases between them. Germline V gene lookup returns CDR1 SGHTA and CDR2 FQGNSA. CDR3 bases: TGTGCCAGCAGCCACGACCTCTACGAGCAGTACTTC. Translation: CASSHDLYEQYF.

In DNA form, the CDR3 reads TGTGCCAGCAGCTGGAAATCGGACGGTGTTACTGAAGCTTTCTTT. Residues: CASSWKSDGVTEAFF. The rearrangement joins TRBV7-2 to TRBJ1-1, with unresolved D. Germline CDR1 and CDR2: SGHTA and FQGNSA. Trimming took off 4 bases at V and 5 bases at J, with 17 bases between the two ends. CDR3 length equals 15 residues. Combining the CDR3 with reference TRBV7-2 and TRBJ1-1 gives the whole variable domain GAGVSQSPSNKVTEKGKDVELRCDPISGHTALYWYRQSLGQGLEFLIYFQGNSAPDKSGLPSDRFSAERTGGSVSTLTIQRTQQEDSAVYLCASSWKSDGVTEAFFGQGTRLTVV.

This clone has just one count. The rearrangement uses TRBV7-9 and TRBJ2-5, with 8 bases lining up with TRBD1. Germline assignment: CDR1 SEHNR and CDR2 FQNEAQ (reference sequence). V lost 5 bases, J lost 4 bases, and 6 bases stayed unmatched. CDR3 length: 14 residues. This chain's CDR3 is CASSVGQGVETQYF. The CDR3, as DNA: TGTGCCAGCAGCGTAGGACAGGGTGTAGAGACCCAGTACTTC.

The rearrangement joins TRBV4-1 to TRBJ2-5; no clear D gene. The V end was cut by 0 bases, the J end by 9 bases, with 8 bases between. The CDR3 extends over 12 amino acids. CDR1 is MGHRA and CDR2 is YSYEKL in the germline V gene. The CDR3 sequence: CASSQEGASQYF. The CDR3 DNA follows: TGCGCCAGCAGCCAAGAAGGTGCGTCCCAGTACTTC.

The chain has TRBV5-1 and TRBJ2-3; weak D call: TRBD2 (6 bases). V lost 3 bases and J lost 1, with 15 bases in between. The CDR3 length is 16 residues. Germline CDR1 and CDR2: SGHRS and YFSETQ. Written as DNA, the CDR3 is TGCGCCAGCAGCTCCACCAAACTAGCAGGCACAGATACGCAGTATTTT. Translating gives CASSSTKLAGTDTQYF.

The chain combines TRBV19 with TRBJ2-2, with TRBD2 as a possible D gene (6 bases). V dropped 1 base and J dropped 5 bases, with 11 bases sitting between them. There are 15 residues in the CDR3. Germline values: CDR1 LNHDA, CDR2 SQIVND (reference sequence). CDR3 in amino acids: CASSIGGGWTGELFF. CDR3 DNA sequence: TGTGCCAGTAGTATAGGGGGAGGTTGGACCGGGGAGCTGTTTTTT.

This clone has only one observation. V is TRBV29-1 and J is TRBJ2-3, with D tentatively TRBD1 or TRBD2 (5 bases each). V lost 2 bases and J lost 2, with 8 bases in between. Germline CDR1 and CDR2: SQVTM and ANQGSEA. The CDR3 is 13 residues long. The CDR3: CSVEPGATDTQYF. The CDR3 bases are TGCAGCGTTGAACCCGGGGCCACAGATACGCAGTATTTT.

Of note for this clone: This could be a read error, since a much larger clone is one nucleotide away. The chain has TRBV25-1 and TRBJ1-1; 8 nucleotides align to TRBD1. CDR1 and CDR2 (germline): MGHDK, SYGVNS. V lost 6 bases to trimming and J lost 1 base; unmatched junction nucleotides: 1. There are 13 residues in the CDR3. The CDR3: CASRGQGNTEAFF. The CDR3 bases are TGTGCCAGCAGAGGACAGGGGAACACTGAAGCTTTCTTT.

The chain carries TRBV6-1 and TRBJ1-2; TRBD1 aligns across 7 bases. J lost 4 bases, V lost 5 bases, and 10 bases had no gene match. This CDR3 has 15 amino acids. From germline, CDR1 is MNHNS and CDR2 SASEGT. Written as DNA, the CDR3 is TGTGCCAGCAGTACCAGACAGGGAGTTAGCTATGGCTACACCTTC. This codes for CASSTRQGVSYGYTF.

This clone came up once. The rearrangement links TRBV7-2 to TRBJ2-1; unclear D gene. CDR3 size: 13 residues. Germline V gene data show CDR1 as SGHTA and CDR2 as FQGNSA. The V end was cut by 5 bases, the J end by 8 bases, with 13 bases between. CDR3 DNA sequence: TGTGCCAGCAGCCTATGGACCCGCGATGAGCAGTTCTTC. Translation gives CASSLWTRDEQFF. Full variable domain (remainder filled in from reference TRBV7-2 and TRBJ2-1): GAGVSQSPSNKVTEKGKDVELRCDPISGHTALYWYRQSLGQGLEFLIYFQGNSAPDKSGLPSDRFSAERTGGSVSTLTIQRTQQEDSAVYLCASSLWTRDEQFFGPGTRLTVL.

The CDR3 nucleotides are TGTGCCAGCAGCTGGTCCTCTGGGGCCAACGTCCTGACTTTC. Translating it yields CASSWSSGANVLTF. This rearrangement joins TRBV7-2 to TRBJ2-6; D is undetermined. V shed 4 bases and J shed 0 bases, with 4 bases lying between them. This CDR3 is built from 14 residues. Germline loops: CDR1 SGHTA, CDR2 FQGNSA.

This chain uses TRBV30 with TRBJ1-5, with TRBD1 as a possible D gene (6 bases). Germline assignment: CDR1 GTSNPN and CDR2 SVGIG (reference sequence). Trimming cost V 3 bases and J 7 bases, with 10 bases left between them. The CDR3 loop spans 12 amino acids. The CDR3 is CAWSRGRQPQHF. The CDR3 DNA sequence: TGTGCCTGGAGCAGGGGTAGACAGCCCCAGCATTTT.

This chain uses TRBV13 with TRBJ1-1, with a weak D call TRBD1 (6 bases). From germline, CDR1 is PRHDT and CDR2 FYEKMQ (reference sequence). This CDR3 has 14 residues. The V and J ends lost 4 bases and 3 bases respectively, with 12 bases between them. In nucleotides, the CDR3 is TGTGCCAGCAGCTCGCTTCAGGGGCACACTGAAGCTTTCTTT. Its protein is CASSSLQGHTEAFF.

The gene calls are TRBV28 and TRBJ2-4; D unclear. CDR3 length: 14 residues. The V end was cut by 8 bases, the J end by 0 bases, with 11 bases between. Germline lookup yields CDR1 MDHEN and CDR2 SYDVKM. CDR3 in amino acids: CASRSSSAKNIQYF. The CDR3 coding sequence is TGTGCCAGCCGAAGTAGTTCAGCCAAAAACATTCAGTACTTC.

This clone has a single count. The V and J genes are TRBV7-2 and TRBJ2-1; 7 positions match TRBD2. The CDR3 has 13 residues. V dropped 1 base and J dropped 6; count of bases not matched to a gene: 0. Germline V gene data show CDR1 as SGHTA and CDR2 as FQGNSA. This chain's CDR3 is CASSLGTSNEQFF. In nucleotides, the CDR3 is TGTGCCAGCAGCTTAGGGACTAGCAATGAGCAGTTCTTC.

The CDR3 protein is CASSPLAGGNEQYF. CDR3 in DNA: TGCGCCAGCAGCCCACTAGCGGGGGGGAACGAGCAGTACTTC. The rearrangement joins TRBV4-1 to TRBJ2-7; TRBD2 matches at 13 bases. J lost 5 bases, V lost 4 bases, and 2 bases had no gene match. CDR1 and CDR2 from the germline V gene are MGHRA and YSYEKL. CDR3 length: 14 residues.